In this sample, the clone carrying this TCR beta chain turned up many times. Its matching antigen is unknown. During its preparation, the TCRbeta library received unique molecular identifiers. TCRdb re-called the PCR reads through MiXCR, storing one row per CDR3 protein. This sample has 280,000 or so distinct CDR3 sequences, with around a tenth found just once. The sample belongs to a study of T-cell reconstitution after alpha-beta-depleted transplantation in children. Findings of the study overall: T-cell counts and diversity at one year post-transplant came mainly from newly produced T cells. Several hundred expanded graft clones reportedly gave rise to the alpha-beta T cells present about two months after transplant. Some patients owed their high day-60 TCRbeta diversity to surviving recipient T cells and thymic progenitors.

Trimming pared 6 bases from V and 5 bases from J, leaving 16 bases between. In germline, CDR1 is LGHDT, CDR2 YNNKEL (reference sequence). The CDR3 extends over 14 amino acids. This receptor was taken from a male patient aged 2 to 9 who had a stem cell transplant for chronic granulomatous disease, so the T cells may come from the graft donor. The chain carries TRBV3-1 and TRBJ2-5; D gene unclear. The sequencing used peripheral blood, collected 180 days after TCRalphabeta/CD19-depleted stem cell transplant. CDR3 region: CASRYLGPGETQYF. The CDR3 nucleotides read TGTGCCAGCAGATATCTGGGTCCCGGGGAGACCCAGTACTTC.